Listed below are T cell receptor beta chains from one sample, sequenced in a study of breast tumors, draining lymph nodes, adjacent tissues. One entry per CDR3 protein, called by TCRdb with MiXCR from the multiplex PCR reads. The sample shows about 140,000 distinct CDR3 sequences, around a third of them seen only once. Source material: axillary lymph node tissue. These receptor sequences come from a female donor with breast cancer. Some clones in this sample may be carry-over from other donors' samples. Each CDR3 is given with its conserved first and last residue. The order of the fields is clone size, V gene, D gene, J gene, CDR3 DNA, CDR3 protein. The D gene is left open where the match is weak. Clone size, where shown, is once, few, many, or a class for clones that have expanded.

size: few; V: TRBV5-6; D: TRBD2; J: TRBJ2-1; DNA: TGTGCCAGCCGGACTAGCGGGACCAATTTCTACAATGAGCAGTTCTTC; CDR3: CASRTSGTNFYNEQFF
size: many; V: TRBV20-1; D: TRBD2; J: TRBJ2-7; DNA: TGCAGTGCTAGAGATAGCGGGGGGGGCTACGAGCAGTACTTC; CDR3: CSARDSGGGYEQYF
size: many; V: TRBV5-1; D: .; J: TRBJ2-5; DNA: TGCGCCAGCAGCTTGGAAACAGGGATGGACACCCAGTACTTC; CDR3: CASSLETGMDTQYF
size: .; V: TRBV10-3; D: TRBD1; J: TRBJ1-5; DNA: TGTGCCACCGACAGGGATCACAGCAATCAGCCCCAGCATTTT; CDR3: CATDRDHSNQPQHF
size: .; V: TRBV9; D: .; J: TRBJ1-1; DNA: TGTGCCAGCAGCGACCAACCCACACTTCCAGCTTTCTTT; CDR3: CASSDQPTLPAFF
size: .; V: TRBV27; D: .; J: TRBJ1-2; DNA: TGTGCCAGCAGTTTGGGCGGTGACAGCTATGGCTACACCTTC; CDR3: CASSLGGDSYGYTF
size: few; V: TRBV5-1; D: .; J: TRBJ1-1; DNA: TGCGCCAGCAGCTTATTTGTTAACACTGAAGCTTTCTTT; CDR3: CASSLFVNTEAFF
size: many; V: TRBV10-2; D: .; J: TRBJ1-4; DNA: TGCGCCAGCAGTGCTCAGCTAGGTGAAAAACTGTTTTTT; CDR3: CASSAQLGEKLFF
size: .; V: TRBV11-3; D: .; J: TRBJ2-7; DNA: TGTGCCAGCAGCTCTTCCGGGACAACCCGCGGCGAGCAGTACTTC; CDR3: CASSSSGTTRGEQYF
size: many; V: TRBV6-5; D: TRBD1; J: TRBJ2-5; DNA: TGTGCCGTACAGAAACAGGGGTTGTTATCAGAGACCCAGTACTTC; CDR3: CAVQKQGLLSETQYF
size: few; V: TRBV9; D: TRBD1; J: TRBJ1-2; DNA: TGTGCCAGCAGCGCGGGACAGGGGACTAACTATGGCTCCACCTTC; CDR3: CASSAGQGTNYGSTF
size: many; V: TRBV28; D: .; J: TRBJ2-3; DNA: TGTGCCAGCAGTTTGGGGGGTGGCGGGCACACAGATACGCAGTATTTT; CDR3: CASSLGGGGHTDTQYF
size: many; V: TRBV12-3/TRBV12-4; D: TRBD2; J: TRBJ2-3; DNA: TGTGCCAGCAGTTTATATAGCGGGGCCACAGATACGCAGTATTTT; CDR3: CASSLYSGATDTQYF
size: few; V: TRBV4-2; D: .; J: TRBJ1-1; DNA: TGTGCCAGCAGCCAAGACCTCACAGGGAACACTGAAGCTTTCTTT; CDR3: CASSQDLTGNTEAFF
size: many; V: TRBV4-1; D: TRBD2; J: TRBJ2-3; DNA: TGCGCCAGCAGCCAAGATCTCGCGGGGGGGAACACGCAGTATTTT; CDR3: CASSQDLAGGNTQYF
size: .; V: TRBV7-2; D: .; J: TRBJ1-3; DNA: TGTGCCAGCAGCACCAGGAATGCTGGAAACACCATATATTTT; CDR3: CASSTRNAGNTIYF
size: .; V: TRBV11-2; D: TRBD1; J: TRBJ2-7; DNA: TGTGCCAGCAGCTTCAGGGGGACAGGAGGTCGCGAGCAGTACTTC; CDR3: CASSFRGTGGREQYF
size: many; V: TRBV30; D: .; J: TRBJ1-6; DNA: TGTGCCTGGAATGATGTACGGGGCGGTTCTGGTTCACCCCTCCACTTT; CDR3: CAWNDVRGGSGSPLHF
size: many; V: TRBV9; D: .; J: TRBJ2-5; DNA: TGTGCCAGCAGCGTACATCCCCAAGGGGCCCAAGAGACCCAGTACTTC; CDR3: CASSVHPQGAQETQYF
size: many; V: TRBV20-1; D: TRBD1; J: TRBJ1-6; DNA: TGCAGTGCTAGGGCCTCCGGGACAGGGGGTTTCCCCCTCCACTTT; CDR3: CSARASGTGGFPLHF
size: .; V: TRBV7-3; D: TRBD2; J: TRBJ2-2; DNA: TGTGCCAGCAGCTTAAAAGCTAGCGGGGACCCCCTGCTGACCGGGGAGCTGTTTTTT; CDR3: CASSLKASGDPLLTGELFF
size: .; V: TRBV20-1; D: .; J: TRBJ2-4; DNA: TGCAGTGCCCCCAGGGGGGGCTCGAAAACCATTCAGTACTTC; CDR3: CSAPRGGSKTIQYF
size: many; V: TRBV15; D: .; J: TRBJ1-5; DNA: TGTGCCACCAGCAGAGCTTTTTCCCCAGGAACGAAGGAAGCTTATAGCAATCAGCCCCAGCATTTT; CDR3: CATSRAFSPGTKEAYSNQPQHF
size: .; V: TRBV10-3; D: TRBD2; J: TRBJ2-1; DNA: TGTGCCATCAGGCGGGGGGCATATGAGCAGTTCTTC; CDR3: CAIRRGAYEQFF
size: few; V: TRBV18; D: .; J: TRBJ2-1; DNA: TGTGCCAGCTCACCCCAGGACGGCGTCCTCTTCTACAATGAGCAGTTCTTC; CDR3: CASSPQDGVLFYNEQFF
size: .; V: TRBV20-1; D: .; J: TRBJ2-2; DNA: TGCAGTGCAGAGCCAGGGGCCACCGGGGCGCTGCTTTTT; CDR3: CSAEPGATGALLF
size: many; V: TRBV5-1; D: .; J: TRBJ2-2; DNA: TGCGCCAGCAGCTTGTCGGACAGACTCACCGGGGAGCTGTTTTTT; CDR3: CASSLSDRLTGELFF
size: .; V: TRBV11-2; D: .; J: TRBJ2-1; DNA: TGTGCCAGCAGCGTCTCGAGCGGTACCTACAATGGGCGGTTCTTC; CDR3: CASSVSSGTYNGRFF
size: many; V: TRBV20-1; D: .; J: TRBJ2-5; DNA: TGCAGTGCTAGGAGAAGGCAAGAGACCCAGTACTTC; CDR3: CSARRRQETQYF
size: .; V: TRBV24-1; D: TRBD1; J: TRBJ2-1; DNA: TGTGCCACCAGTGACCCGGACAGGGGGAATGAGCAGTTCTTC; CDR3: CATSDPDRGNEQFF
size: many; V: TRBV24-1; D: .; J: TRBJ1-2; DNA: TGTGCCACCATAAAACAGAATATCTATGGCTACACCTTC; CDR3: CATIKQNIYGYTF
size: .; V: TRBV20-1; D: .; J: TRBJ2-5; DNA: TGCAGTGCTAGAAAGACCCAGTACTTC; CDR3: CSARKTQYF
size: many; V: TRBV20-1; D: .; J: TRBJ2-5; DNA: TGCAGTGCCTACGAGAGGGGGACCCAGTCCTTC; CDR3: CSAYERGTQSF
size: many; V: TRBV6-5; D: .; J: TRBJ1-2; DNA: TGTGCCAGCAGTTACTCTCCGACAGGAAACTATGGCTACACCTTC; CDR3: CASSYSPTGNYGYTF
size: .; V: TRBV4-1; D: TRBD1; J: TRBJ1-1; DNA: TGCGCCAGCAGCCGAACTATTAACAGGGGGCGAATCAACACTGAAGCTTTCTTT; CDR3: CASSRTINRGRINTEAFF
size: many; V: TRBV19; D: TRBD1; J: TRBJ1-6; DNA: TGTGCCAGTAGTCCCGGACAGGACTACTCACCCCTCCACTTT; CDR3: CASSPGQDYSPLHF
size: many; V: TRBV14; D: .; J: TRBJ1-3; DNA: TGTGCCAGCAGCCAAAAGGGAGGAGGAGTTACCTCTGGAAACACCATATATTTT; CDR3: CASSQKGGGVTSGNTIYF
size: .; V: TRBV4-1; D: TRBD1; J: TRBJ1-1; DNA: TGCGCCAGCAGCCAAGCTAGGGGGGACAGAGAAGCTTTCTTT; CDR3: CASSQARGDREAFF
size: many; V: TRBV7-8; D: .; J: TRBJ2-5; DNA: TGTGCCAGCAGCTCCTCCAGGGTATTGGAGACCCAGTACTTC; CDR3: CASSSSRVLETQYF
size: many; V: TRBV11-2; D: TRBD1; J: TRBJ1-3; DNA: TGTGCCAGCAGCCGTATCGACAGGGCGGGAGGAAACACCATATATTTT; CDR3: CASSRIDRAGGNTIYF
size: few; V: TRBV20-1; D: .; J: TRBJ2-7; DNA: TGCAGTGCTACGTCGGTGGCCCTGGGGCAGTACTTC; CDR3: CSATSVALGQYF
size: many; V: TRBV4-1; D: TRBD1; J: TRBJ1-2; DNA: TGCGCCAGCAGCCAAGATTCAGGGGGCTACTATGGCTACACCTTC; CDR3: CASSQDSGGYYGYTF
size: many; V: TRBV5-8; D: TRBD2; J: TRBJ2-5; DNA: TGTGCCAGCAGCCCAGGACTAGCGGGGGGGAACCAAGAGACCCAGTACTTC; CDR3: CASSPGLAGGNQETQYF
size: many; V: TRBV6-5; D: .; J: TRBJ1-3; DNA: TGTGCCAGCAGTTACGGAGGGGCTAGCTCTGGAAACACCATATATTTT; CDR3: CASSYGGASSGNTIYF
size: many; V: TRBV5-4; D: TRBD1; J: TRBJ1-2; DNA: TGTGCCAGCAGCTTGTGGTGGACAGGGGGAGGTTATGGCTACACCTTC; CDR3: CASSLWWTGGGYGYTF
size: .; V: TRBV20-1; D: .; J: TRBJ1-1; DNA: TGCAGTATGTCTCTCGGGTCAGGGGTGGCCACTGAAGCTTTCTTT; CDR3: CSMSLGSGVATEAFF
size: once; V: TRBV7-6; D: .; J: TRBJ2-5; DNA: TGTGCCAGCAGCTTAGCCGCTGGACCGCCACGAGAGACCCAGTACTTC; CDR3: CASSLAAGPPRETQYF
size: .; V: TRBV11-2; D: .; J: TRBJ1-6; DNA: TGTGCCAGCAGCTTAGAGGGGCAGGGCCTTCACAATTCACCCCTCCACTTT; CDR3: CASSLEGQGLHNSPLHF
size: many; V: TRBV19; D: .; J: TRBJ1-2; DNA: TGTGCCAGTAGACCCCAGGGGAACTATGGCTACACCTTC; CDR3: CASRPQGNYGYTF
size: .; V: TRBV7-2; D: TRBD2; J: TRBJ2-3; DNA: TGTGCCAGCAGCCAAACTAGCGGGGGGCCGGGAGATACGCAGTATTTT; CDR3: CASSQTSGGPGDTQYF
size: many; V: TRBV6-5; D: .; J: TRBJ1-3; DNA: TGTGCCACAACGACAGGACCAAGAAACACCATATATTTT; CDR3: CATTTGPRNTIYF
size: .; V: TRBV29-1; D: TRBD1; J: TRBJ2-5; DNA: TGCAGCGGGACAGGGGAATTAAAGACCCAGTACTTC; CDR3: CSGTGELKTQYF
size: .; V: TRBV10-3; D: .; J: TRBJ2-7; DNA: TGTGCCATCAATGACGGCCCAGGGGTCCGCTACGAGCAGTACTTC; CDR3: CAINDGPGVRYEQYF
size: many; V: TRBV5-6; D: TRBD1; J: TRBJ1-6; DNA: TGTGCCAGCAGCTCAAGACAGGGCGGTACACCCCTCCACTTT; CDR3: CASSSRQGGTPLHF
size: .; V: TRBV5-1; D: .; J: TRBJ2-5; DNA: TGCGCCAGCAGCTTAAGTCGGACAACTCAAGGGACCCAGTACTTC; CDR3: CASSLSRTTQGTQYF
size: many; V: TRBV6-1; D: .; J: TRBJ2-5; DNA: TGTGCCAGCAGGCTCAGAGAGACCCAGTACTTC; CDR3: CASRLRETQYF
size: .; V: TRBV10-3; D: .; J: TRBJ1-1; DNA: TGTGCCATCAGGCCTCAGACAGGAGACACTGAAGCTTTCTTT; CDR3: CAIRPQTGDTEAFF
size: .; V: TRBV7-9; D: .; J: TRBJ2-5; DNA: TGTGCCAGCAGCTCCACAGGCCTCCAAGAGACCCAGTACTTC; CDR3: CASSSTGLQETQYF
size: .; V: TRBV24-1; D: .; J: TRBJ2-1; DNA: TGTGCCACCAGTCGGGACCGGGACAATGAGCAGTTCTTC; CDR3: CATSRDRDNEQFF
size: .; V: TRBV6-5; D: .; J: TRBJ2-4; DNA: TGTGCCAGCAGTTACGATTCAGGCGGAAACATTCAGTACTTC; CDR3: CASSYDSGGNIQYF